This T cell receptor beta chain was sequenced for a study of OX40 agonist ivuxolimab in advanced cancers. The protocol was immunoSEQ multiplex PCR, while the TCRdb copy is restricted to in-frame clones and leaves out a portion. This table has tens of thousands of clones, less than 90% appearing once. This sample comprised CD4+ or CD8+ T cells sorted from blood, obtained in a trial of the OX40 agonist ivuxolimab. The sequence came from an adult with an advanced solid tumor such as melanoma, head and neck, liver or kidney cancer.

CDR3 region: CASSSTGKNNYGYTF. CDR3 DNA sequence: TGCGCCAGCAGCAGTACAGGGAAGAATAACTATGGCTACACCTTC. This rearrangement joins TRBV5-1 to TRBJ1-2; tentative D call: TRBD1 (6 bases). The germline V gene has CDR1 SGHRS and CDR2 YFSETQ. This CDR3 is built from 15 residues. The ends were cut back, 4 bases at V and 1 base at J, with 14 bases in the middle.